Sequencing of this T cell receptor beta chain was carried out in a study of technical replicates of blood from several donors. This clone was observed once. This table comes from immunoSEQ multiplex PCR, and its TCRdb copy is limited to in-frame clones, with some not included. The sample includes about 88,000 clones, 80% to 95% of them seen just once. This receptor was identified in a human donor in good health. Sequenced: T cells isolated from PBMCs.

Written as DNA, the CDR3 is TGTGCCAGCAGCTTGGGGGTCGGCGGGGGAGTACCCTATGGCTACACCTTC. It yields the protein CASSLGVGGGVPYGYTF. The gene calls are TRBV5-6 and TRBJ1-2; D perhaps matches TRBD1 (5 bases). CDR3 size: 17 residues. In germline, CDR1 is SGHDT, CDR2 YYEEEE. The V end was cut by 0 bases, the J end by 4 bases, with 19 bases between. The full variable domain, in which reference TRBV5-6 and TRBJ1-2 provide the parts outside the CDR3, is DAGVTQSPTHLIKTRGQQVTLRCSPKSGHDTVSWYQQALGQGPQFIFQYYEEEERQRGNFPDRFSGHQFPNYSSELNVNALLLGDSALYLCASSLGVGGGVPYGYTFGSGTRLTVV.